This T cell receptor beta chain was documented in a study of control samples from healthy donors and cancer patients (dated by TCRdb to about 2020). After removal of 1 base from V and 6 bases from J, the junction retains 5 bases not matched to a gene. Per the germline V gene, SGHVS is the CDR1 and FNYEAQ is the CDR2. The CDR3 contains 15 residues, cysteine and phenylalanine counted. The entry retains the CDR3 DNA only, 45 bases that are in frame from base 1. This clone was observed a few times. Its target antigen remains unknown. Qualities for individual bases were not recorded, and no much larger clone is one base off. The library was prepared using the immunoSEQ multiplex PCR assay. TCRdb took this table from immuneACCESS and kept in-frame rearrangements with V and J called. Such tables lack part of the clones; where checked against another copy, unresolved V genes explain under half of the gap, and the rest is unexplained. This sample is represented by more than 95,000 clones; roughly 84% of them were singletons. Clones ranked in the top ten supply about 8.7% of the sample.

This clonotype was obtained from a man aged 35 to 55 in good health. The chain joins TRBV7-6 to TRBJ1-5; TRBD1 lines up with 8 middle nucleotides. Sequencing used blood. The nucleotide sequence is TGTGCCAGCAGCTTAGGGACAGGGCTCGGTCAGCCCCAGCATTTT. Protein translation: CASSLGTGLGQPQHF.